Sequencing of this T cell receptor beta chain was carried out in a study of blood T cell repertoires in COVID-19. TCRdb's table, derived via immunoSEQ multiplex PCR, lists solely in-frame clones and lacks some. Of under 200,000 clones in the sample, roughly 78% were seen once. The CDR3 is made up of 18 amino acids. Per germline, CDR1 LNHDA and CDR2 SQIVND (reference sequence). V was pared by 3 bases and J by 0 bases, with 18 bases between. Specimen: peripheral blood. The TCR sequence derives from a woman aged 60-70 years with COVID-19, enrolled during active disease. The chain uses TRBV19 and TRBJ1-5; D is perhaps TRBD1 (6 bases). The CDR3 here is CASSIGSGGVISNQPQHF. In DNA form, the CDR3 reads TGTGCCAGTAGTATCGGGTCGGGGGGCGTAATTAGCAATCAGCCCCAGCATTTT.